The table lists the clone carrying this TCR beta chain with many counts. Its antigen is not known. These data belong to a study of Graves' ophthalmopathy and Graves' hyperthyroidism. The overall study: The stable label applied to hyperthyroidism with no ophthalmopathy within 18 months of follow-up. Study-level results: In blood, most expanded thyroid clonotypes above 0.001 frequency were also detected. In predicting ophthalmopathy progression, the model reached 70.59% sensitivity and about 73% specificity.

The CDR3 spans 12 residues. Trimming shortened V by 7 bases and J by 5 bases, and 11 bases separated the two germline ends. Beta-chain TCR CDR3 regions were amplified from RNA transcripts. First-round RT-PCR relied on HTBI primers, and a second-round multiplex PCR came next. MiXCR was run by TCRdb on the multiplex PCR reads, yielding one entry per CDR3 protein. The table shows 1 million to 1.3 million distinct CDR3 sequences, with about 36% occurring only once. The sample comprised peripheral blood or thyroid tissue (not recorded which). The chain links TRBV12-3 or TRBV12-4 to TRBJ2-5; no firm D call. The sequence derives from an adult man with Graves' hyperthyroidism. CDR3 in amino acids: CASNRVGETQYF. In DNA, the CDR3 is TGTGCCAGCAATAGGGTTGGGGAGACCCAGTACTTC.